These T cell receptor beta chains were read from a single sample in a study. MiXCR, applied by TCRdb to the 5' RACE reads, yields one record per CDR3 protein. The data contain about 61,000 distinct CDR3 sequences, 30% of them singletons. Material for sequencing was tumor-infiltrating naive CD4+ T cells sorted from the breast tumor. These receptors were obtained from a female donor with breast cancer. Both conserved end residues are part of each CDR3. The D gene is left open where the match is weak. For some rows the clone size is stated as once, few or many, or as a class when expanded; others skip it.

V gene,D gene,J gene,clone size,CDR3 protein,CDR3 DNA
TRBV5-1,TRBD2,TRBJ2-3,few,CASRSGTSGVTDTQYF,TGCGCCAGCAGGTCCGGGACTAGCGGGGTGACAGATACGCAGTATTTT
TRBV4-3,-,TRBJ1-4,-,CASSLRQVWEKLFF,TGCGCCAGCAGCCTACGACAGGTTTGGGAAAAACTGTTTTTT
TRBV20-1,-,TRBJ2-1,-,CSARGHPLYNEQFF,TGCAGTGCTAGGGGCCACCCCCTGTACAATGAGCAGTTCTTC
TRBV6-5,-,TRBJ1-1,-,CASSYFRDTEAFF,TGTGCCAGCAGTTACTTTCGGGACACTGAAGCTTTCTTT
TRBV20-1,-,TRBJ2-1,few,CSAVNRLATMGNEQFF,TGCAGTGCTGTAAACAGGCTGGCTACGATGGGCAATGAGCAGTTCTTC
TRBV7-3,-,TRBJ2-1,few,CASSLIGANEQFF,TGTGCCAGCAGCTTAATCGGGGCGAATGAGCAGTTCTTC
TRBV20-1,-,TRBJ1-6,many,CSARGQYLSYNSPLHF,TGCAGTGCTAGAGGACAATACCTCTCCTATAATTCACCCCTCCACTTT
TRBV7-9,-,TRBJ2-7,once,CASSTDRRPYEQYF,TGTGCCAGCAGCACGGACAGAAGGCCCTACGAGCAGTACTTC
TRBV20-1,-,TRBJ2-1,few,CSAIGVEQFF,TGCAGTGCTATTGGGGTTGAGCAGTTCTTC
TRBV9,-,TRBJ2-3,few,CASSPRLRRQGFGDTQYF,TGTGCCAGCAGCCCCAGACTTAGGCGGCAGGGGTTCGGAGATACGCAGTATTTT
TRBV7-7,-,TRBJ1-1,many,CASSSDVDTEAFF,TGTGCTAGCAGCTCCGACGTTGACACTGAAGCTTTCTTT
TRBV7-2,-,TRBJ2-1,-,CASSLALGDEQFF,TGTGCCAGCAGCTTAGCGCTGGGGGATGAGCAGTTCTTC
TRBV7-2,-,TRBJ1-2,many,CASSLADPGRAGGYTF,TGTGCCAGCAGCTTAGCGGACCCTGGGAGGGCAGGTGGCTACACCTTC
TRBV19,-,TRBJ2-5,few,CASRWGETQYF,TGTGCCAGTAGATGGGGAGAGACCCAGTACTTC